This TCR beta chain was sequenced for a study of graft-versus-host responses after intestinal transplantation (dated by TCRdb to the early 2020s). General notes on the study: Recipients received multivisceral, liver-intestinal, or isolated intestinal transplants. A peak of at least 4% donor T cells among recipient peripheral blood mononuclear cells was the definition used for donor T cell macrochimerism. After intestinal transplantation, graft-versus-host and host-versus-graft alloreactive T cell clones were followed in the graft, circulation and bone marrow using bulk TCR-beta CDR3 sequencing. The cohort enrolled approximately 24 intestinal transplant recipients including one retransplant, and 3 patients lacking pretransplant specimens were excluded. Every recipient was given anti-thymocyte globulin induction, then maintenance tacrolimus and steroids for 3 to 4 years. To identify alloreactive clones, pre-transplant mixed lymphocyte reaction products were sequenced and compared with unstimulated pre-transplant donor and recipient T cells. Samples from three later patients were sequenced in-house on an Illumina MiSeq with MiXCR processing rather than by the commercial service. On the study overall, not on this receptor specifically: Early after transplant, declines in HvG clones were associated with peak levels of circulating GvH clones. GvH clones turned up in recipient bone marrow, with some appearing earlier in ileal mucosa or blood, a pattern consistent with an intestinal mucosal origin. In the allografts of patients with donor T cell macrochimerism, GvH to HvG T cell clonal ratios were high. The relatively low number and heterogeneity of intestinal transplant patients limited the conclusions.

Per the publication, the time point label means: cells obtained before transplantation from donor or recipient. CD3+CD4+ and CD3+CD8+ populations were FACS-sorted from unstimulated pre-transplant donor and recipient cells taken from spleen or lymph nodes. Its CDR3 holds 17 amino acids, cysteine through phenylalanine. Of the read, only the CDR3 DNA is kept; its 51 bases are in frame from base 1. From a lookup of the germline V gene, CDR1 and CDR2 are SQVTM and ANQGSEA. The junction carries 21 bases between V and J, which are trimmed by 4 bases and 0 bases respectively. The library was built by means of the immunoSEQ multiplex PCR assay. For most patients, genomic DNA was isolated using the Qiagen DNeasy Blood and Tissue Kit and was shipped frozen to Adaptive Biotechnologies for TCR sequencing. Adaptive Biotechnologies carried out high-throughput TCR-beta CDR3 sequencing of genomic DNA for most patients. From the authors' description of their analysis: Adaptive's ImmunoSEQ software was the source of the TCR sequencing data for roughly 19 patients, while a few other patients were processed with MiXCR and VDJtools. To correct CD4 versus CD8 sorting errors, sequences present in both subsets at a frequency ratio below 5:1 were removed. CDR3 nucleotide sequences shared by donor and recipient were removed because the origin of these sequences could not be assigned. At least 2-fold expansion over unstimulated cells and a minimum CFSE-low frequency of 0.002% (template counts) or 0.001% (read counts) were required for clones to be classified as alloreactive. Clones were considered mappable if detected in sequenced pre-transplant spleen, lymph node, or MLR CFSE-low populations of the donor or recipient. Cumulative frequency of alloreactive clones was calculated as a percentage of all sequences weighted by copy number. TCRdb stores this immuneACCESS table with in-frame sequences only. Part of the clones is absent; in the studies checked, under half of the shortfall reflects unresolved V genes, and no reason is known for the rest. V, J and clone size are those of that table, while D and trimming were read from the DNA. For this sample the table gives 100,000 or so clones, of which approximately 84% were detected only once. The top ten constitute over 0.95% of the sample.

Concerning this clone: Its antigen is unknown. No base quality values were provided; no much bigger clone lies one nucleotide off.

The input for sequencing was unstimulated CD4+ T cells sorted from spleen or lymph node cells, taken before transplant. The chain joins TRBV29-1 to TRBJ1-1; perhaps TRBD1 is the D gene, with 5 bases matching. The sequence was collected from a human donor who was the organ donor for an intestinal transplant. CDR3 region: CSVAKGSAALVNTEAFF. In nucleotides, the sequence is TGCAGCGTTGCCAAGGGGTCGGCCGCATTAGTGAACACTGAAGCTTTCTTT.